Shown below are 19 T cell receptor beta chains from a single sample sequenced in a study of blood T cell repertoires in COVID-19. Sequencing was performed with immunoSEQ multiplex PCR; in TCRdb, only in-frame clones are kept and a portion is missing. The sample has 90,000 to 100,000 clones; approximately 86% are singletons. The sample comprised peripheral blood. The source is a man at least 80 years old with acute or convalescent COVID-19.

V gene TRBV5-1 combines with J gene TRBJ1-1; tentative D call: TRBD1 (5 bases). V lost 4 bases and J lost 3, with 13 bases in between. Looked up from germline, CDR1 is SGHRS and CDR2 is YFSETQ. The CDR3 spans 14 residues. CDR3 sequence: CASSPGRGDTEAFF. DNA for the CDR3: TGCGCCAGCAGCCCGGGACGGGGGGACACTGAAGCTTTCTTT.

This rearrangement joins TRBV7-3 to TRBJ2-1; 8 positions match TRBD2. The CDR3 sequence is 13 residues long. Germline V gene lookup returns CDR1 SGHTA and CDR2 FQGTGA. V trimming: 1 base; J trimming: 10 bases; junction bases outside the gene matches: 3. The chain's CDR3 is CASSLNRLAEQFF. The CDR3 region has the DNA TGTGCCAGCAGCTTAAACAGACTAGCGGAGCAGTTCTTC.

CDR3 in DNA: TGTGCCAGCAAACAGGGGAAACTTCAGCCCCAGCATTTT. Amino acids: CASKQGKLQPQHF. The chain carries TRBV6-5 and TRBJ1-5; 7 bases agree with TRBD1. Germline V gene data show CDR1 as MNHEY and CDR2 as SVGAGI. The CDR3 totals 13 residues. V shed 7 bases, J shed 6 bases, and the junction held 6 bases outside the gene matches.

The genes are TRBV24-1 and TRBJ2-3, with 12 bases aligning to TRBD2. The CDR3 runs 19 residues. The V and J ends lost 4 bases and 2 bases, in that order; junction bases with no gene match: 12. Germline CDR1 is KGHDR and CDR2 is SFDVKD. CDR3 sequence (DNA): TGTGCCACCAGTGAGGCGGGACTAGCGGGCTCAACCCCCACAGATACGCAGTATTTT. This codes for CATSEAGLAGSTPTDTQYF.

This chain uses TRBV7-9 with TRBJ2-6, with D possibly being TRBD1 (5 bases). The V end lost 2 bases, the J end lost 3 bases, and 14 bases lay between the germline ends. The CDR3 sequence is 17 residues long. Germline CDR1 SEHNR, CDR2 FQNEAQ (reference sequence). The CDR3 sequence is CASSLSGAGFGANVLTF. As DNA, the CDR3 is TGTGCCAGCAGCTTATCTGGGGCTGGGTTTGGGGCCAACGTCCTGACTTTC.

V gene TRBV5-1 combines with J gene TRBJ1-1, with no clear D. This CDR3 region has 16 residues. Germline assignment: CDR1 SGHRS and CDR2 YFSETQ. Trimming removed 1 base from V and 1 base from J, with 14 bases in between. The CDR3: CASSLFGGVRNTEAFF. The CDR3 DNA reads TGCGCCAGCAGCTTGTTCGGCGGGGTTCGGAACACTGAAGCTTTCTTT.

This sequence joins TRBV18 and TRBJ2-7, with TRBD1 identical over 12 bases. Germline V lookup: CDR1 KGHSH, CDR2 LQKENI. The V and J ends lost 3 bases and 2 bases, in that order; junction bases with no gene match: 2. CDR3 length equals 15 residues. CDR3 bases: TGTGCCAGCTCACCGGGGACAGGGGGCGCCTACGAGCAGTACTTC. Translating gives CASSPGTGGAYEQYF.

The V gene is TRBV11-2, the J gene TRBJ2-1; 12 positions match TRBD2. J was trimmed by 7 bases and V by 6 bases; bases with no gene match: 4. Germline values: CDR1 SGHAT, CDR2 FQNNGV. CDR3 length: 14 residues. In DNA form, the CDR3 reads TGTGCCAGCAGTACTGGACTAGCGGGAAATGAGCAGTTCTTC. Its protein is CASSTGLAGNEQFF.

This clone was counted once. The chain combines TRBV28 with TRBJ1-5; 9 nucleotides line up with TRBD1. Germline values: CDR1 MDHEN, CDR2 SYDVKM. The CDR3 extends over 15 amino acids. J gave up 4 bases and V 4 bases, and 5 bases lay outside the gene matches. In DNA form, the CDR3 reads TGTGCCAGCAGTTACGGGACAGGGAGTAATCAGCCCCAGCATTTT. Its protein is CASSYGTGSNQPQHF.

This clone was observed a single time. The rearrangement joins TRBV6-5 to TRBJ2-7, with 13 nucleotides matching TRBD2. Trimming at V came to 0 bases and at J to 4 bases, leaving 0 bases not matched to a gene. The germline V gene has CDR1 MNHEY and CDR2 SVGAGI. The CDR3 contains 15 residues. The DNA of the CDR3 is TGTGCCAGCAGTTACTCGACTAGCGGGAGGTACGAGCAGTACTTC. This sequence encodes CASSYSTSGRYEQYF.

This clone was recorded once. V is TRBV11-3 and J is TRBJ2-3; 7 nucleotides align to TRBD2. The germline V gene has CDR1 SGHNT and CDR2 YENEEA. The CDR3 runs 14 residues. V was pared by 5 bases and J by 6 bases, with 8 bases of the junction left unmatched. The CDR3 loop reads CASSLWTGGDTQYF. The CDR3, as DNA: TGTGCCAGCAGCCTTTGGACCGGGGGGGATACGCAGTATTTT.

CDR3 amino acids: CASSFQGDETQYF. CDR3 nucleotide sequence: TGCGCCAGCAGCTTTCAGGGCGACGAGACCCAGTACTTC. The chain joins TRBV5-1 to TRBJ2-5; D perhaps matches TRBD1 (5 bases). The CDR3 is made up of 13 amino acids. Trimming stripped 2 bases from V and 5 bases from J, with 10 bases between. Germline V CDR1 and CDR2: SGHRS, YFSETQ. Full variable domain (remainder filled in from reference TRBV5-1 and TRBJ2-5): KAGVTQTPRYLIKTRGQQVTLSCSPISGHRSVSWYQQTPGQGLQFLFEYFSETQRNKGNFPGRFSGRQFSNSRSEMNVSTLELGDSALYLCASSFQGDETQYFGPGTRLLVL.

The gene calls are TRBV7-8 and TRBJ1-4; the D gene is possibly TRBD1 (6 bases). CDR3 length: 14 amino acids. V shed 1 base and J shed 3 bases, with 6 bases lying between them. Germline V CDR1 and CDR2: SGHVS, FQNEAQ. CDR3 in amino acids: CASSLGTANEKLFF. Written as DNA, the CDR3 is TGTGCCAGCAGCTTAGGGACAGCTAATGAAAAACTGTTTTTT.

The rearrangement joins TRBV24-1 to TRBJ1-2, with 8 bases that match TRBD1. The germline V gene encodes CDR1 KGHDR and CDR2 SFDVKD. The CDR3 is 14 residues long. The V gene end was trimmed by 4 bases and the J gene end by 8 bases; junction bases not matched to a gene: 8. The CDR3 DNA follows: TGTGCCACCAGTGACACGGACAGGGTTAAGGGCTACACCTTC. Residues: CATSDTDRVKGYTF.

The J gene is TRBJ1-2, the V gene TRBV7-8; TRBD1 is a possible D gene (6 bases). Trimming removed 5 bases from V and 8 bases from J, with 24 bases in between. The CDR3 runs 16 residues. CDR1 and CDR2 from the germline V gene are SGHVS and FQNEAQ. The CDR3 is CASSQSGGHSLTGYTF. The CDR3 coding sequence is TGTGCCAGCAGCCAGTCGGGGGGACACTCCCTGACAGGCTACACCTTC.

The V gene is TRBV2, the J gene TRBJ2-1, with a possible D match to TRBD2 (5 bases). V was cut by 11 bases and J by 10 bases, with 15 bases left in between. The CDR3 contains 11 residues. CDR1 SNHLY and CDR2 FYNNEI come from the germline V gene. The CDR3 sequence: CALRGIGEQFF. The CDR3, as DNA: TGTGCCCTCCGGGGTATCGGAGAGCAGTTCTTC.

The rearrangement uses TRBV11-3 and TRBJ2-7; weak D call: TRBD2 (5 bases). Germline values: CDR1 SGHNT, CDR2 YENEEA. Trimming removed 5 bases at V and 7 bases at J, with 15 bases between. The length of the CDR3 is 13 residues. CDR3 in DNA: TGTGCCAGCAGCCCCGGCGGAGGAGAAGAGCAGTACTTC. Amino acids: CASSPGGGEEQYF.

The chain combines TRBV6-5 with TRBJ2-3, with D tentatively TRBD2 (5 bases). The CDR3 has 13 amino acids. The germline V gene has CDR1 MNHEY and CDR2 SVGAGI. V lost 5 bases, J lost 4 bases, and 10 bases lay in between. This CDR3 is CASSRLRSDTQYF. The DNA of the CDR3 is TGTGCCAGCAGTCGACTACGGTCAGATACGCAGTATTTT.

This clone has a handful of counts. V is TRBV27 and J is TRBJ1-1; D uncertain. The CDR3 is 14 amino acids. V was shortened by 2 bases and J by 4 bases, with 11 bases between the two germline ends. Germline lookup yields CDR1 MNHEY and CDR2 SMNVEV (reference sequence). In DNA, the CDR3 is TGTGCCAGCAGTTTACCCGGCAGGTCCACTGAAGCTTTCTTT. It yields the protein CASSLPGRSTEAFF.